These 3 T cell receptor beta chains were sequenced from one sample in a study of shared clonotypes between healthy human individuals. Assay: immunoSEQ multiplex PCR; the TCRdb copy retains only in-frame clones and omits some. The sample carries about 2.1 million clones, about 93% recorded once. Naive CD8 cells lacked CD45RO, underwent positive selection for CCR7 and left out terminally differentiated effector memory CD45RA+ cells. Sequencing used naive CD8+ T cells from PBMCs. The receptors originated from a young man in good health. Some clones in this sample may be carry-over from other donors' samples.

The rearrangement uses TRBV27 and TRBJ2-5; 8 positions agree with TRBD1. The CDR3 has 20 amino acids. V was clipped by 3 bases and J by 1 base; unmatched bases: 19. Germline V gene data show CDR1 as MNHEY and CDR2 as SMNVEV (reference sequence). CDR3 nucleotides: TGTGCCAGCAGTTTCTTTACGGGTATTGGACAGGGAGTACCCCAAGAGACCCAGTACTTC. This translates into CASSFFTGIGQGVPQETQYF.

This rearrangement joins TRBV27 to TRBJ2-2; D is uncertain. With 2 bases removed from V and 7 bases from J, the gap between germline ends came to 8 bases. Germline values: CDR1 MNHEY, CDR2 SMNVEV (reference sequence). The CDR3 extends over 13 amino acids. The CDR3 nucleotides read TGTGCCAGCAGTTTAGGGGATGGCGGGGAGCTGTTTTTT. Translation: CASSLGDGGELFF.

The gene calls are TRBV29-1 and TRBJ2-5; D is possibly TRBD2 (5 bases). The better agreement between TRBJ2-7 and the DNA end casts doubt on the J call. Germline V CDR1 and CDR2: SQVTM, ANQGSEA. This CDR3 has 15 amino acids. This CDR3 is CSVEGGAAPPYEQYF. DNA of the CDR3: TGCAGCGTTGAAGGGGGAGCGGCCCCGCCCTACGAGCAGTACTTC.